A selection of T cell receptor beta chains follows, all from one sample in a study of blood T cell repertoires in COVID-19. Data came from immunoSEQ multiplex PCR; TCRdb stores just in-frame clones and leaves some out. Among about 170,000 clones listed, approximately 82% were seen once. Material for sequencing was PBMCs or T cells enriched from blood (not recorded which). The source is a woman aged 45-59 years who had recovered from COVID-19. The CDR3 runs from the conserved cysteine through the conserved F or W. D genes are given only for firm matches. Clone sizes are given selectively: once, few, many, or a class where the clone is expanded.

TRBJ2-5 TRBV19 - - CASSIQDQETQYF TGTGCCAGTAGTATTCAGGACCAAGAGACCCAGTACTTC
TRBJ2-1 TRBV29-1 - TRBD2 CSAPSLAGVYEQFF TGCAGCGCCCCTTCACTAGCGGGAGTCTATGAGCAGTTCTTC
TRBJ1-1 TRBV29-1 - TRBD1 CSVAWDRGTEAFF TGCAGCGTTGCCTGGGACAGAGGGACTGAAGCTTTCTTT
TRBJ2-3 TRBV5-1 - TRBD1 CASSSTGTANTDTQYF TGCGCCAGCAGCTCGACCGGGACAGCTAACACAGATACGCAGTATTTT
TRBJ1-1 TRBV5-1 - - CASSLEGERTEAFF TGCGCCAGCAGCTTGGAGGGGGAGAGGACTGAAGCTTTCTTT
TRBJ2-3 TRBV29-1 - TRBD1 CSVRQGVADTQYF TGCAGCGTACGACAGGGGGTTGCAGATACGCAGTATTTT
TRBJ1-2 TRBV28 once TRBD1 CASRIQGAEGYTF TGTGCCAGCAGGATACAGGGGGCGGAGGGCTACACCTTC
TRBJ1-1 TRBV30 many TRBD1 CAWSVLGQGSAEAFF TGTGCCTGGAGTGTACTAGGACAGGGGTCTGCTGAAGCTTTCTTT
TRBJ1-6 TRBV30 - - CAWGKLGAGSLHF TGTGCCTGGGGCAAGCTGGGAGCGGGGTCCCTCCACTTT
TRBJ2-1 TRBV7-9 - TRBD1 CASSLTGARNEQFF TGTGCCAGCAGCTTAACAGGGGCGCGGAATGAGCAGTTCTTC
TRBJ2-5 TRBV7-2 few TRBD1 CASSFGQGVKKTQYF TGTGCCAGCAGCTTTGGACAGGGAGTGAAAAAGACCCAGTACTTC
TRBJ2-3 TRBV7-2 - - CASSLGVLDTQYF TGTGCCAGCAGCCTGGGAGTTTTAGATACGCAGTATTTT
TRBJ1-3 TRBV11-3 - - CASSFSYTIYF TGTGCCAGCAGCTTTAGCTACACCATATATTTT
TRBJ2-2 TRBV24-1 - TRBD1 CATSDPGGQGNTGELFF TGTGCCACCAGTGATCCAGGGGGACAGGGTAACACCGGGGAGCTGTTTTTT
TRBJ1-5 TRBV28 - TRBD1 CASNGQVYSNQPQHF TGTGCCAGCAATGGACAGGTTTATAGCAATCAGCCCCAGCATTTT
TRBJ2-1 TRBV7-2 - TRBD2 CASSSQRLAGTSHEQFF TGTGCCAGCAGCTCCCAGAGACTAGCGGGGACGTCCCATGAGCAGTTCTTC
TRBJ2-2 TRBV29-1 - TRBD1 CSAGQGNTGELFF TGCAGCGCGGGACAGGGAAACACCGGGGAGCTGTTTTTT
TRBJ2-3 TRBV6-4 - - CASSDSAELAGRTDTQYF TGTGCCAGCAGTGACTCGGCCGAGTTAGCCGGCCGCACAGATACGCAGTATTTT
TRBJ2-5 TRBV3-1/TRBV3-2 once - CASSQLSGETQYF TGTGCCAGCAGCCAACTGTCAGGGGAGACCCAGTACTTC
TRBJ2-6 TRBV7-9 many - CASSLGSVRGANVLTF TGTGCCAGCAGCTTAGGTAGCGTTCGAGGGGCCAACGTCCTGACTTTC
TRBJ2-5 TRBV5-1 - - CASSPTVEETQYF TGCGCCAGCAGCCCGACAGTGGAAGAGACCCAGTACTTC
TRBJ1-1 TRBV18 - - CASSPGVTEAFF TGTGCCAGCTCCCCGGGGGTCACTGAAGCTTTCTTT
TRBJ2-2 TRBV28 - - CASSLVSTGELFF TGTGCCAGCAGTTTGGTGAGCACCGGGGAGCTGTTTTTT
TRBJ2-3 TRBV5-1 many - CASSLIAGPDTQYF TGCGCCAGCAGCTTGATTGCAGGCCCAGATACGCAGTATTTT
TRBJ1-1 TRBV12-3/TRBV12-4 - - CASSLGWGGEAFF TGTGCCAGCAGTTTAGGTTGGGGGGGTGAAGCTTTCTTT
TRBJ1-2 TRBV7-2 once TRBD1 CASSASGTGATGYTF TGTGCCAGCAGCGCCTCTGGGACAGGCGCCACTGGCTACACCTTC
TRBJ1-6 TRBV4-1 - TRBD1 CASSQADREGTPLHF TGCGCCAGCAGCCAAGCCGACAGGGAAGGAACACCCCTCCACTTT
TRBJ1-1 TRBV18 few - CASSSGQLSNTEAFF TGTGCCAGCTCTTCCGGACAGCTGAGTAACACTGAAGCTTTCTTT
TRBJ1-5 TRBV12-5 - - CASGRDSNQPQHF TGTGCTAGTGGACGGGATAGCAATCAGCCCCAGCATTTT
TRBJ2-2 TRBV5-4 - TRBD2 CACSGGIYTGELFF TGTGCCTGCAGCGGGGGGATCTACACCGGGGAGCTGTTTTTT
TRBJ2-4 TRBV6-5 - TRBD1 CASRDRGTKNIQYF TGTGCCAGCAGGGACAGGGGAACCAAAAACATTCAGTACTTC
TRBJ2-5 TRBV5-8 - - CASSLPAAKTQYF TGTGCCAGCAGCCTCCCCGCGGCAAAGACCCAGTACTTC
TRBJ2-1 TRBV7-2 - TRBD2 CASSFLRGSSYNEQFF TGTGCCAGCAGCTTCCTTCGCGGGAGCTCCTACAATGAGCAGTTCTTC
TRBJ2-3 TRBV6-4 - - CASSEGGGTDTQYF TGTGCCAGCAGCGAGGGAGGTGGCACAGATACGCAGTATTTT
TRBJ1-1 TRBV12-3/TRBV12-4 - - CASSPRQVVEAFF TGTGCCAGCAGTCCCCGACAGGTTGTTGAAGCTTTCTTT
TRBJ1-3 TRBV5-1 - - CASSAGQGNTIYF TGCGCCAGCAGCGCCGGACAGGGAAACACCATATATTTT
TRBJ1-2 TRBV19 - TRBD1 CASSIKPLGQGGRGYTF TGTGCCAGTAGTATAAAGCCCCTCGGACAGGGGGGTAGAGGCTACACCTTC
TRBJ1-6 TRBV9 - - CASSGSGGSYNSPLHF TGTGCCAGCAGCGGCTCGGGGGGTTCCTATAATTCACCCCTCCACTTT
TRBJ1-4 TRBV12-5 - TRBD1 CASGTGQGEREKLFF TGTGCTAGTGGTACTGGACAGGGGGAGAGGGAAAAACTGTTTTTT
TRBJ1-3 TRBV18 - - CASSPGQRRNTIYF TGTGCCAGCTCACCGGGGCAGCGCCGAAACACCATATATTTT
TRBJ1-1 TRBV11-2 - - CASSSPQGRTEAFF TGTGCCAGCAGCTCCCCGCAGGGGCGGACTGAAGCTTTCTTT
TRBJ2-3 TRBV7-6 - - CASSIRIGELGGVTDTQYF TGTGCCAGCAGCATTCGTATCGGCGAACTAGGCGGGGTCACAGATACGCAGTATTTT
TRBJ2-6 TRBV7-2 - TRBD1 CASSAHWTGGSSGANVLTF TGTGCCAGCAGCGCACATTGGACAGGGGGTAGCTCTGGGGCCAACGTCCTGACTTTC
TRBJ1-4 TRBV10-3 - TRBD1 CAISRQGVAEKLFF TGTGCCATCAGTAGACAGGGGGTCGCTGAAAAACTGTTTTTT
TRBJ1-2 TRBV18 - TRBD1 CASSPGTANYGYTF TGTGCCAGCTCCCCCGGGACAGCTAACTATGGCTACACCTTC
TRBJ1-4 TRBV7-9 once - CASSSHFWEKLFF TGTGCCAGCAGCTCCCACTTCTGGGAAAAACTGTTTTTT
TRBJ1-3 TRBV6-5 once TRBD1 CASSYSGTVSGNTIYF TGTGCCAGCAGTTACTCTGGGACAGTCTCTGGAAACACCATATATTTT
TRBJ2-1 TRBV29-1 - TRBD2 CSVEEIAGGEQFF TGCAGCGTTGAGGAAATAGCGGGAGGCGAGCAGTTCTTC
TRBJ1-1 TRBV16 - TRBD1 CASSPGTANTEAFF TGTGCCAGCAGCCCTGGGACAGCGAACACTGAAGCTTTCTTT
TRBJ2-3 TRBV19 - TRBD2 CASSMASGGDTQYF TGTGCCAGTAGTATGGCTAGCGGGGGAGATACGCAGTATTTT
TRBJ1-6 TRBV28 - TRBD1 CASRRRDRGNSPLHF TGTGCCAGCAGGCGACGGGACAGGGGAAATTCACCCCTCCACTTT
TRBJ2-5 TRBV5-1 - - CASSLGTSPETQYF TGCGCCAGCAGCTTGGGGACTTCGCCCGAGACCCAGTACTTC
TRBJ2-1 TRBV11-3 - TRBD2 CASSKSRAGDGYNEQFF TGTGCCAGCAGCAAGAGCAGAGCGGGAGATGGCTACAATGAGCAGTTCTTC
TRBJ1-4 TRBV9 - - CASSASTQNEKLFF TGTGCCAGCAGCGCTTCAACCCAGAATGAAAAACTGTTTTTT
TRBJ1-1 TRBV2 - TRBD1 CASGRRQGGNTEAFF TGTGCCAGCGGAAGAAGACAGGGCGGGAACACTGAAGCTTTCTTT
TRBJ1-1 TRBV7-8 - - CASSPGYTEAFF TGTGCCAGCAGCCCGGGGTACACTGAAGCTTTCTTT
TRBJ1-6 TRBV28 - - CASSLPGTNNSPLHF TGTGCCAGCAGTTTACCGGGGACTAATAATTCACCCCTCCACTTT
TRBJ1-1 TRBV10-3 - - CAISGREETEAFF TGTGCCATCAGTGGCAGGGAGGAGACTGAAGCTTTCTTT
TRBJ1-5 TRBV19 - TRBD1 CASSRGTGGRRDQPQHF TGTGCCAGTAGTAGGGGGACAGGGGGCAGGAGGGATCAGCCCCAGCATTTT